The 19 T cell receptor beta chains given below trace back to one sample, sequenced in a study of T cell changes during pregnancy in multiple sclerosis. Data came from immunoSEQ multiplex PCR; TCRdb stores just in-frame clones and leaves some out. The sample yields nearly 60,000 clones, 91% seen once. The material sequenced was CD4+ T cells from peripheral blood mononuclear cells, taken after pregnancy. Receptors were obtained from a female donor in good health, enrolled as a control in a pregnancy study.

The genes are TRBV30 and TRBJ1-6; tentatively, D is TRBD1 (6 bases). This CDR3 is 13 amino acids long. V was trimmed by 3 bases and J by 3 bases, leaving 6 bases between them. Germline CDR1 GTSNPN, CDR2 SVGIG (reference sequence). CDR3 bases: TGTGCCTGGAGGGACAGCTATAATTCACCCCTCCACTTT. It encodes CAWRDSYNSPLHF.

This chain joins TRBV6-5 and TRBJ2-1; the D gene is possibly TRBD1 (6 bases). CDR1 MNHEY and CDR2 SVGAGI come from the germline V gene. The CDR3 contains 15 residues. V lost 2 bases, J lost 2 bases, and 10 bases lay in between. CDR3 coding DNA: TGTGCCAGCAGTTACCCTGGGACAACCTACAATGAGCAGTTCTTC. Amino acids: CASSYPGTTYNEQFF.

The chain uses TRBV7-2 and TRBJ1-1, with D unclear. V lost 0 bases, J lost 1 base, and 9 bases lay in between. The CDR3 length is 15 residues. The germline V gene encodes CDR1 SGHTA and CDR2 FQGNSA. As DNA, the CDR3 is TGTGCCAGCAGCTTAGCAGGAGGAGAGAACACTGAAGCTTTCTTT. This sequence encodes CASSLAGGENTEAFF.

The V and J genes are TRBV2 and TRBJ2-6, with 11 bases matching TRBD2. The CDR3 totals 17 residues. The J segment lost 2 bases and the V segment lost 3 bases, leaving 3 bases of the junction unmatched. The germline V gene encodes CDR1 SNHLY and CDR2 FYNNEI. The CDR3 DNA is TGTGCCAGCAGTGATAAACTAGCGGGGGCTGGGGCCAACGTCCTGACTTTC. It encodes CASSDKLAGAGANVLTF.

The chain recombines TRBV2 with TRBJ2-3, with 8 nucleotides matching TRBD2. V trimming: 2 bases; J trimming: 0 bases; junction bases outside the gene matches: 7. The CDR3 runs to 17 residues. The germline V gene has CDR1 SNHLY and CDR2 FYNNEI. This CDR3 is CASSERGGPLSTDTQYF. CDR3 DNA: TGTGCCAGCAGTGAACGGGGGGGTCCTCTTAGCACAGATACGCAGTATTTT.

This sequence joins TRBV6-5 and TRBJ1-1; TRBD1 might be the D (6 bases). V lost 4 bases and J lost 1, with 10 bases in between. This CDR3 comprises 14 residues. Germline CDR1 reads MNHEY; CDR2 reads SVGAGI. This CDR3 reads CASSSPGENTEAFF. The CDR3 region has the DNA TGTGCCAGCAGTTCGCCAGGGGAGAACACTGAAGCTTTCTTT.

The chain carries TRBV6-6 and TRBJ1-5, with a tentative D call TRBD1 (5 bases). Germline V lookup: CDR1 MNHNY, CDR2 SVGAGI (reference sequence). The V end was cut by 0 bases, the J end by 3 bases, with 9 bases between. The CDR3 length is 15 residues. The CDR3 region is CASSYSGQPNQPQHF. DNA of the CDR3: TGTGCCAGCAGTTACTCAGGACAACCCAATCAGCCCCAGCATTTT.

The chain uses TRBV6-6 and TRBJ2-2; 10 bases are shared with TRBD1. CDR1 is MNHNY, CDR2 SVGAGI, per germline (reference sequence). This CDR3 spans 16 amino acids. The junction had 7 bases not matched to a gene; V was cut back by 6 bases and J by 3 bases. The CDR3 coding sequence is TGTGCCAGCAGAAGTAAGGGACAGGGGTACACCGGGGAGCTGTTTTTT. Protein product: CASRSKGQGYTGELFF.

The chain couples TRBV5-4 to TRBJ2-3; D is unclear. This CDR3 is 11 amino acids long. Germline CDR1 SGHNT, CDR2 YYREEE (reference sequence). V lost 2 bases, J lost 5 bases, and 3 bases lay in between. In DNA, the CDR3 is TGTGCCAGCAGCTTTAGAGATACGCAGTATTTT. Amino acids: CASSFRDTQYF.

This rearrangement joins TRBV2 to TRBJ1-1; 9 nucleotides match TRBD1. Looked up from germline, CDR1 is SNHLY and CDR2 is FYNNEI. The length of the CDR3 is 14 residues. V shed 6 bases and J 5 bases; nucleotides not matched to a gene: 7. CDR3 DNA sequence: TGTGCCAGCAGAGAACGGGACAGGGATACTGAAGCTTTCTTT. Amino acid sequence: CASRERDRDTEAFF.

The V call is TRBV5-1, the J call TRBJ1-1; tentative D call: TRBD1 (6 bases). CDR1 is SGHRS, CDR2 YFSETQ, per germline. The CDR3 length is 13 residues. Between the trimmed V and J ends, which lost 0 bases and 4 bases, there was a span of 7 bases. This chain's CDR3 is CASSLGQVTEAFF. The DNA for the CDR3 is TGCGCCAGCAGCTTGGGACAGGTCACTGAAGCTTTCTTT.

This sequence joins TRBV30 and TRBJ1-1, with 8 nucleotides matching TRBD1. After removal of 4 bases from V and 2 bases from J, the junction contained 6 bases not matched to a gene. Germline assignment: CDR1 GTSNPN and CDR2 SVGIG (reference sequence). CDR3 length equals 14 residues. The CDR3 here is CAWTSTGVNTEAFF. The CDR3 nucleotides are TGTGCCTGGACCTCGACAGGGGTTAACACTGAAGCTTTCTTT.

The V call is TRBV2, the J call TRBJ2-7; 7 bases fit TRBD1. CDR1 is SNHLY, CDR2 FYNNEI, per germline. This CDR3 has 17 residues. V shed 1 base, J shed 7 bases, and the junction held 16 bases outside the gene matches. Written as DNA, the CDR3 is TGTGCCAGCAGTGAAGTTCGGGTTGGTGACAGGGTATGGGAGCAGTACTTC. It specifies CASSEVRVGDRVWEQYF.

V is TRBV19 and J is TRBJ1-5; 7 bases fit TRBD1. V lost 4 bases to trimming and J lost 4 bases; unmatched junction nucleotides: 4. Germline CDR1 and CDR2: LNHDA and SQIVND (reference sequence). The CDR3 is 14 amino acids. The CDR3 reads CASSKTGVNQPQHF. Here the CDR3 DNA reads TGTGCCAGTAGTAAAACAGGGGTGAATCAGCCCCAGCATTTT.

The gene calls are TRBV9 and TRBJ2-5; 9 nucleotides match TRBD2. Germline CDR1 is SGDLS and CDR2 is YYNGEE. Unmatched junction bases numbered 3, after V lost 4 bases and J lost 2 bases. This CDR3 is 14 amino acids long. The CDR3 spells CASSRTSDQETQYF. CDR3 sequence (DNA): TGTGCCAGCAGCCGGACTAGCGATCAAGAGACCCAGTACTTC.

The chain joins TRBV11-3 to TRBJ2-2, with 9 positions matching TRBD1. CDR1 SGHNT and CDR2 YENEEA come from the germline V gene. V lost 8 bases, J lost 2 bases, and 3 bases stayed unmatched. There are 14 residues in the CDR3. In DNA, the CDR3 is TGTGCCAGCCGGACAGGGGATAACACCGGGGAGCTGTTTTTT. This sequence encodes CASRTGDNTGELFF. The full variable domain, rest sourced from reference TRBV11-3 and TRBJ2-2, is EAGVVQSPRYKIIEKKQPVAFWCNPISGHNTLYWYLQNLGQGPELLIRYENEEAVDDSQLPKDRFSAERLKGVDSTLKIQPAELGDSAVYLCASRTGDNTGELFFGEGSRLTVL.

J is TRBJ2-3 and V is TRBV30, with D possibly being TRBD2 (7 bases). The CDR3 has 14 amino acids. V was pared by 2 bases and J by 1 base, with 10 bases between. Germline V gene lookup returns CDR1 GTSNPN and CDR2 SVGIG (reference sequence). CDR3 nucleotides: TGTGCCTGGAGTCGGGGGGCTGGCACAGATACGCAGTATTTT. Its protein product is CAWSRGAGTDTQYF.

This clone showed up just once. The chain joins TRBV30 to TRBJ1-2; D perhaps matches TRBD1 (5 bases). V shed 2 bases and J shed 4 bases, with 23 bases lying between them. This CDR3 is 17 amino acids long. Germline assignment: CDR1 GTSNPN and CDR2 SVGIG (reference sequence). The CDR3 sequence: CAWSKSAAGTLGYGYTF. CDR3 in DNA: TGTGCCTGGAGTAAATCCGCGGCAGGGACTCTCGGCTATGGCTACACCTTC. Variable domain in full (rest from reference TRBV30 and TRBJ1-2): SQTIHQWPATLVQPVGSPLSLECTVEGTSNPNLYWYRQAAGRGLQLLFYSVGIGQISSEVPQNLSASRPQDRQFILSSKKLLLSDSGFYLCAWSKSAAGTLGYGYTFGSGTRLTVV.

This clone was seen once. The chain links TRBV5-1 to TRBJ2-3; TRBD2 matches at 7 bases. Germline trimming cut 4 bases from V and 0 bases from J; bases unmatched to any gene: 11. The germline CDR1 and CDR2 sequences are SGHRS and YFSETQ. CDR3 size: 17 residues. CDR3: CASSPPGGAGSTDTQYF. The DNA for the CDR3 is TGCGCCAGCAGCCCACCTGGAGGAGCGGGGAGCACAGATACGCAGTATTTT.